This TCR beta chain appears in the sequencing data of a study of control samples from healthy donors and cancer patients. Clones were read by immunoSEQ multiplex PCR, and TCRdb kept only the in-frame ones, dropping some. The sample has 94,000 or so clones; 65% to 85% are singletons. This CDR3 region has 14 residues. The germline gives CDR1 SGHTA, CDR2 FQGNSA. The V gene end was trimmed by 0 bases and the J gene end by 4 bases; junction bases not matched to a gene: 2. Sequencing used PBMCs. The genes are TRBV7-2 and TRBJ1-2, with 7 nucleotides matching TRBD1. This TCR was recovered from a man aged 70-80 years with lung cancer. CDR3 nucleotides: TGTGCCAGCAGCTTAGCAGGGGGCATCTATGGCTACACCTTC. It translates to CASSLAGGIYGYTF.